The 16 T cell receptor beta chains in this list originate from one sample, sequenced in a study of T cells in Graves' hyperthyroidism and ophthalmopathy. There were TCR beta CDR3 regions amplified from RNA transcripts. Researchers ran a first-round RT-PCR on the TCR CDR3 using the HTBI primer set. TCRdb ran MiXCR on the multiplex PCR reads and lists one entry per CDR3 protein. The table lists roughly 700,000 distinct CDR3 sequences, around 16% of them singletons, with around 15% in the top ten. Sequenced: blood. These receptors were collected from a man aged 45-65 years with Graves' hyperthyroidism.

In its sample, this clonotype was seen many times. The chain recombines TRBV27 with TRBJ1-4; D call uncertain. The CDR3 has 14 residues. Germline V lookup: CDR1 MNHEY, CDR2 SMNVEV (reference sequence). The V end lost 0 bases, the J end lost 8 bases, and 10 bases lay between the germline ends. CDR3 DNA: TGTGCCAGCAGTTTATCGACGGGAAGCGAAAAACTGTTTTTT. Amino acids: CASSLSTGSEKLFF.

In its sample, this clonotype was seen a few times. CDR3 nucleotide sequence: TGTGCCAGTAGTAAAGGACTAGCGGGAGGCCCGTTCTACAATGAGCAGTTCTTC. Encoded protein: CASSKGLAGGPFYNEQFF. The chain couples TRBV19 to TRBJ2-1, with TRBD2 matching over 14 bases. The germline CDR1 and CDR2 sequences are LNHDA and SQIVND (reference sequence). V lost 4 bases to trimming and J lost 3 bases; unmatched junction nucleotides: 8. This CDR3 region has 18 residues.

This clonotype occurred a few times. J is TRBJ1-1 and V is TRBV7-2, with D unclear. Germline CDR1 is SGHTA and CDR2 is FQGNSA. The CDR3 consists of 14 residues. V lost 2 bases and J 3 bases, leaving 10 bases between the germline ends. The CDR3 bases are TGTGCCAGCAGCTTATATGTCCTGGACACTGAAGCTTTCTTT. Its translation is CASSLYVLDTEAFF.

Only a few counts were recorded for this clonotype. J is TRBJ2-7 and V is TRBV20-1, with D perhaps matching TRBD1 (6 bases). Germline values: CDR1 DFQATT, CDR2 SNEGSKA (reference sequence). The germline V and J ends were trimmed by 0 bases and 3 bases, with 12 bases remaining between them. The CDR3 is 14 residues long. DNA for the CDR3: TGCAGTGCTAGAGAACCACAGGGTCACTACGAGCAGTACTTC. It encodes CSAREPQGHYEQYF.

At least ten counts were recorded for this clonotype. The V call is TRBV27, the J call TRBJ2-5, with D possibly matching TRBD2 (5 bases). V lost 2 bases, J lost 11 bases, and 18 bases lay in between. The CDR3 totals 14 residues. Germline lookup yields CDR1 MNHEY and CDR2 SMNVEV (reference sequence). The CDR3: CASSLEWHGNVQYF. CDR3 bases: TGTGCCAGCAGTTTAGAGTGGCACGGGAATGTACAGTACTTC.

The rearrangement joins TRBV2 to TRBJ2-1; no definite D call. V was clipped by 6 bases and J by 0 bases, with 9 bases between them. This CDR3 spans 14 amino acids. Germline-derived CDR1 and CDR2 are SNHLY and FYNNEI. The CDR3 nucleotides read TGTGCCAGCAGGGGCAAGAGCTCCTACAATGAGCAGTTCTTC. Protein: CASRGKSSYNEQFF. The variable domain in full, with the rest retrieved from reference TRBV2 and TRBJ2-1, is EPEVTQTPSHQVTQMGQEVILRCVPISNHLYFYWYRQILGQKVEFLVSFYNNEISEKSEIFDDQFSVERPDGSNFTLKIRSTKLEDSAMYFCASRGKSSYNEQFFGPGTRLTVL.

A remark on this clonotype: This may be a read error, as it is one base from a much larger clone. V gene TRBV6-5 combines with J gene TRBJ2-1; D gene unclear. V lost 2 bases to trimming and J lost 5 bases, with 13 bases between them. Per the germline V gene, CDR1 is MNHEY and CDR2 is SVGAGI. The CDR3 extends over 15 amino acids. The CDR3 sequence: CASSYHPVSHNEQFF. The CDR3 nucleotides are TGTGCCAGCAGTTACCACCCGGTTTCCCACAATGAGCAGTTCTTC.

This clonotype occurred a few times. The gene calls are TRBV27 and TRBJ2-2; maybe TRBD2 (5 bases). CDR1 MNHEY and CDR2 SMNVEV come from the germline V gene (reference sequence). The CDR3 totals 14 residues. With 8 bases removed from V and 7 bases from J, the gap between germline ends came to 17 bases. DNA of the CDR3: TGTGCCAGCGGGAGTAATAGTGTCGGCGGGGAGCTGTTTTTT. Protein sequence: CASGSNSVGGELFF.

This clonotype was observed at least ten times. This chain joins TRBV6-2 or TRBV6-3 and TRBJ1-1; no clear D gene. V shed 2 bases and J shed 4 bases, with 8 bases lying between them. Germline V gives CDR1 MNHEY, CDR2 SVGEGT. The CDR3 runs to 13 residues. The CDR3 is CASSYAPSTEAFF. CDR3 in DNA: TGTGCCAGCAGTTACGCTCCGTCCACTGAAGCTTTCTTT.

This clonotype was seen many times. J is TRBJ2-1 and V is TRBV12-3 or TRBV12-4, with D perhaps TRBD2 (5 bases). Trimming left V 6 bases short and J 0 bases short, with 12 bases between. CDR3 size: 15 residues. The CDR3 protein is CASSFDYSSYNEQFF. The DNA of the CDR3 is TGTGCCAGCAGCTTCGACTACTCCTCCTACAATGAGCAGTTCTTC.

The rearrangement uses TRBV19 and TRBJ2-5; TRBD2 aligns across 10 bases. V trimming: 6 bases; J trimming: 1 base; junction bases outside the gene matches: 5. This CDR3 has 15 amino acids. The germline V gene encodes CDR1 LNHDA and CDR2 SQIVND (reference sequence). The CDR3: CASRGLAEPQETQYF. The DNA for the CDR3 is TGTGCCAGTAGAGGACTAGCGGAGCCCCAAGAGACCCAGTACTTC.

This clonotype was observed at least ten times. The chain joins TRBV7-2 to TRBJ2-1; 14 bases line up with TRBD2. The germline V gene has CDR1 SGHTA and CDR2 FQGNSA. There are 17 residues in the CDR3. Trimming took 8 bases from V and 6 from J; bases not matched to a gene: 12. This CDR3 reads CASALRTSGRWANEQFF. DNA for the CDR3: TGTGCCAGCGCCTTAAGGACTAGCGGGAGGTGGGCCAATGAGCAGTTCTTC.

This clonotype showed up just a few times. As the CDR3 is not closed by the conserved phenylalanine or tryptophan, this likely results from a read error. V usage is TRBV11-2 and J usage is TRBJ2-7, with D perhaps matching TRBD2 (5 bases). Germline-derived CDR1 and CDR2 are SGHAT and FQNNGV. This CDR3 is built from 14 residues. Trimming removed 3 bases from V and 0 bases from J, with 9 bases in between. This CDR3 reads CASSLDSFSYEQYL. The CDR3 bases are TGTGCCAGCAGCTTGGACTCCTTCTCCTACGAGCAGTACCTC.

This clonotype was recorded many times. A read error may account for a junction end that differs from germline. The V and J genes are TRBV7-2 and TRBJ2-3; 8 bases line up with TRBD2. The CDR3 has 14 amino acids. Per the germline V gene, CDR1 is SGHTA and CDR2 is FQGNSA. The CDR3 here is CASSLAGITDTQYF. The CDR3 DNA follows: TGTGCCAGCAGTTTAGCGGGAATCACAGATACGCAGTATTTT.

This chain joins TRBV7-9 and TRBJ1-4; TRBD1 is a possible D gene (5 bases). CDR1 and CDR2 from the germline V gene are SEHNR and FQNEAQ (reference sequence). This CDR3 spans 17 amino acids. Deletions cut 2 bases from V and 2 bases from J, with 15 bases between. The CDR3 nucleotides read TGTGCCAGCAGCTTACCGGCGGGGGACTTGACTAATGAAAAACTGTTTTTT. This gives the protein CASSLPAGDLTNEKLFF.

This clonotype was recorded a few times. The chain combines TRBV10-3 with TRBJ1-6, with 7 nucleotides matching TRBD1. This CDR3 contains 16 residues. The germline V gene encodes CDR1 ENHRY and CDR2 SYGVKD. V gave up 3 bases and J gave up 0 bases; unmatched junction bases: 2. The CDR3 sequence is CAISEQGTSYNSPLHF. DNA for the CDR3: TGTGCCATCAGTGAACAGGGGACCTCCTATAATTCACCCCTCCACTTT.